A single sample is the source of the 5 T cell receptor beta chains below, sequenced in a study of blood T cells in healthy people across ages. The authors ran a second PCR of about 7 to 11 cycles using a sample-barcoded 5' primer and a J-beta primer mix. TCRdb fed the 5' RACE reads into MiXCR, producing one record per CDR3 protein. The sample has 650,000 to 700,000 distinct CDR3 sequences, roughly 30% seen once. Sequencing input: blood. The receptors derive from an elderly woman in good health.

This clonotype was seen repeatedly, ten times or more. The gene calls are TRBV12-3 or TRBV12-4 and TRBJ1-4; a possible D gene is TRBD1 (5 bases). Trimming left V 2 bases short and J 10 bases short, with 20 bases between. The CDR3 is made up of 16 amino acids. In DNA form, the CDR3 reads TGTGCCAGCAGTTTACATTCGGGCAGGGAGATCTTAAAACTGTTTTTT. Its translation: CASSLHSGREILKLFF.

The J gene is TRBJ1-4, the V gene TRBV3-1; D is unclear. Germline V gene sequence: CDR1 LGHDT, CDR2 YNNKEL (reference sequence). V was shortened by 6 bases and J by 8 bases, with 16 bases between the two germline ends. This CDR3 region has 14 residues. The CDR3 DNA is TGTGCCAGCAGTTCTGCTACAGACGGGGAAAAACTGTTTTTT. Residues: CASSSATDGEKLFF.

This clonotype is a singleton in its sample. The genes are TRBV30 and TRBJ1-2; 8 nucleotides line up with TRBD1. The V gene's germline CDR1 is GTSNPN and CDR2 SVGIG (reference sequence). The junction had 5 bases not matched to a gene; V was cut back by 4 bases and J by 1 base. This CDR3 has 14 amino acids. CDR3 in DNA: TGTGCCTGGACTCGGGACAGGAGTAACTATGGCTACACCTTC. It specifies CAWTRDRSNYGYTF.

Comments on this clonotype: A much larger clone lies a single base off, so this may be a read error. The chain is built from TRBV30 and TRBJ1-2; maybe TRBD1 (6 bases). Germline CDR1 reads GTSNPN; CDR2 reads SVGIG (reference sequence). The CDR3 has 13 residues. The CDR3 DNA is TGTGCCTGTCTACAGGGTTGGGCTTATGACTACACCTTC. Translation gives CACLQGWAYDYTF. The entire variable domain, with the rest obtained from reference TRBV30 and TRBJ1-2, is as follows: SQTIHQWPATLVQPVGSPLSLECTVEGTSNPNLYWYRQAAGRGLQLLFYSVGIGQISSEVPQNLSASRPQDRQFILSSKKLLLSDSGFYLCACLQGWAYDYTFGSGTRLTVV.

This clonotype occurred many times. The chain couples TRBV7-2 to TRBJ2-7; TRBD2 is a possible D gene (5 bases). The CDR3 sequence is 14 residues long. Per germline, CDR1 SGHTA and CDR2 FQGNSA. Trimming cost V 2 bases and J 2 bases, with 10 bases left between them. The CDR3 loop is CASSLRLHTYEQYF. The CDR3 DNA sequence: TGTGCCAGCAGCTTAAGACTACACACCTACGAGCAGTACTTC.